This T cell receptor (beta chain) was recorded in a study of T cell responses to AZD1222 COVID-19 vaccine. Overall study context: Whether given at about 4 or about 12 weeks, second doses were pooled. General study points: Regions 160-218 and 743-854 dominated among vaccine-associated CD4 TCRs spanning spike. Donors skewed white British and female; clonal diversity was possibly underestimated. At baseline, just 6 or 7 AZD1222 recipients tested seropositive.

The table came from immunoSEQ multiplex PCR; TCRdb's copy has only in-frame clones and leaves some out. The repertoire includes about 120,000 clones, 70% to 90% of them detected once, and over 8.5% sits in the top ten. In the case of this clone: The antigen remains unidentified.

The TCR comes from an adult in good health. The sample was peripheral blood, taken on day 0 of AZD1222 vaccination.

The CDR3 here is CAISESQGFGNTEAFF. The DNA of the CDR3 is TGTGCCATCAGTGAGTCCCAGGGGTTCGGGAACACTGAAGCTTTCTTT. The rearrangement uses TRBV10-3 and TRBJ1-1; D is possibly TRBD1 (6 bases). Germline CDR1 reads ENHRY; CDR2 reads SYGVKD. There are 16 residues in the CDR3. Deletions cut 0 bases from V and 1 base from J, with 12 bases between.